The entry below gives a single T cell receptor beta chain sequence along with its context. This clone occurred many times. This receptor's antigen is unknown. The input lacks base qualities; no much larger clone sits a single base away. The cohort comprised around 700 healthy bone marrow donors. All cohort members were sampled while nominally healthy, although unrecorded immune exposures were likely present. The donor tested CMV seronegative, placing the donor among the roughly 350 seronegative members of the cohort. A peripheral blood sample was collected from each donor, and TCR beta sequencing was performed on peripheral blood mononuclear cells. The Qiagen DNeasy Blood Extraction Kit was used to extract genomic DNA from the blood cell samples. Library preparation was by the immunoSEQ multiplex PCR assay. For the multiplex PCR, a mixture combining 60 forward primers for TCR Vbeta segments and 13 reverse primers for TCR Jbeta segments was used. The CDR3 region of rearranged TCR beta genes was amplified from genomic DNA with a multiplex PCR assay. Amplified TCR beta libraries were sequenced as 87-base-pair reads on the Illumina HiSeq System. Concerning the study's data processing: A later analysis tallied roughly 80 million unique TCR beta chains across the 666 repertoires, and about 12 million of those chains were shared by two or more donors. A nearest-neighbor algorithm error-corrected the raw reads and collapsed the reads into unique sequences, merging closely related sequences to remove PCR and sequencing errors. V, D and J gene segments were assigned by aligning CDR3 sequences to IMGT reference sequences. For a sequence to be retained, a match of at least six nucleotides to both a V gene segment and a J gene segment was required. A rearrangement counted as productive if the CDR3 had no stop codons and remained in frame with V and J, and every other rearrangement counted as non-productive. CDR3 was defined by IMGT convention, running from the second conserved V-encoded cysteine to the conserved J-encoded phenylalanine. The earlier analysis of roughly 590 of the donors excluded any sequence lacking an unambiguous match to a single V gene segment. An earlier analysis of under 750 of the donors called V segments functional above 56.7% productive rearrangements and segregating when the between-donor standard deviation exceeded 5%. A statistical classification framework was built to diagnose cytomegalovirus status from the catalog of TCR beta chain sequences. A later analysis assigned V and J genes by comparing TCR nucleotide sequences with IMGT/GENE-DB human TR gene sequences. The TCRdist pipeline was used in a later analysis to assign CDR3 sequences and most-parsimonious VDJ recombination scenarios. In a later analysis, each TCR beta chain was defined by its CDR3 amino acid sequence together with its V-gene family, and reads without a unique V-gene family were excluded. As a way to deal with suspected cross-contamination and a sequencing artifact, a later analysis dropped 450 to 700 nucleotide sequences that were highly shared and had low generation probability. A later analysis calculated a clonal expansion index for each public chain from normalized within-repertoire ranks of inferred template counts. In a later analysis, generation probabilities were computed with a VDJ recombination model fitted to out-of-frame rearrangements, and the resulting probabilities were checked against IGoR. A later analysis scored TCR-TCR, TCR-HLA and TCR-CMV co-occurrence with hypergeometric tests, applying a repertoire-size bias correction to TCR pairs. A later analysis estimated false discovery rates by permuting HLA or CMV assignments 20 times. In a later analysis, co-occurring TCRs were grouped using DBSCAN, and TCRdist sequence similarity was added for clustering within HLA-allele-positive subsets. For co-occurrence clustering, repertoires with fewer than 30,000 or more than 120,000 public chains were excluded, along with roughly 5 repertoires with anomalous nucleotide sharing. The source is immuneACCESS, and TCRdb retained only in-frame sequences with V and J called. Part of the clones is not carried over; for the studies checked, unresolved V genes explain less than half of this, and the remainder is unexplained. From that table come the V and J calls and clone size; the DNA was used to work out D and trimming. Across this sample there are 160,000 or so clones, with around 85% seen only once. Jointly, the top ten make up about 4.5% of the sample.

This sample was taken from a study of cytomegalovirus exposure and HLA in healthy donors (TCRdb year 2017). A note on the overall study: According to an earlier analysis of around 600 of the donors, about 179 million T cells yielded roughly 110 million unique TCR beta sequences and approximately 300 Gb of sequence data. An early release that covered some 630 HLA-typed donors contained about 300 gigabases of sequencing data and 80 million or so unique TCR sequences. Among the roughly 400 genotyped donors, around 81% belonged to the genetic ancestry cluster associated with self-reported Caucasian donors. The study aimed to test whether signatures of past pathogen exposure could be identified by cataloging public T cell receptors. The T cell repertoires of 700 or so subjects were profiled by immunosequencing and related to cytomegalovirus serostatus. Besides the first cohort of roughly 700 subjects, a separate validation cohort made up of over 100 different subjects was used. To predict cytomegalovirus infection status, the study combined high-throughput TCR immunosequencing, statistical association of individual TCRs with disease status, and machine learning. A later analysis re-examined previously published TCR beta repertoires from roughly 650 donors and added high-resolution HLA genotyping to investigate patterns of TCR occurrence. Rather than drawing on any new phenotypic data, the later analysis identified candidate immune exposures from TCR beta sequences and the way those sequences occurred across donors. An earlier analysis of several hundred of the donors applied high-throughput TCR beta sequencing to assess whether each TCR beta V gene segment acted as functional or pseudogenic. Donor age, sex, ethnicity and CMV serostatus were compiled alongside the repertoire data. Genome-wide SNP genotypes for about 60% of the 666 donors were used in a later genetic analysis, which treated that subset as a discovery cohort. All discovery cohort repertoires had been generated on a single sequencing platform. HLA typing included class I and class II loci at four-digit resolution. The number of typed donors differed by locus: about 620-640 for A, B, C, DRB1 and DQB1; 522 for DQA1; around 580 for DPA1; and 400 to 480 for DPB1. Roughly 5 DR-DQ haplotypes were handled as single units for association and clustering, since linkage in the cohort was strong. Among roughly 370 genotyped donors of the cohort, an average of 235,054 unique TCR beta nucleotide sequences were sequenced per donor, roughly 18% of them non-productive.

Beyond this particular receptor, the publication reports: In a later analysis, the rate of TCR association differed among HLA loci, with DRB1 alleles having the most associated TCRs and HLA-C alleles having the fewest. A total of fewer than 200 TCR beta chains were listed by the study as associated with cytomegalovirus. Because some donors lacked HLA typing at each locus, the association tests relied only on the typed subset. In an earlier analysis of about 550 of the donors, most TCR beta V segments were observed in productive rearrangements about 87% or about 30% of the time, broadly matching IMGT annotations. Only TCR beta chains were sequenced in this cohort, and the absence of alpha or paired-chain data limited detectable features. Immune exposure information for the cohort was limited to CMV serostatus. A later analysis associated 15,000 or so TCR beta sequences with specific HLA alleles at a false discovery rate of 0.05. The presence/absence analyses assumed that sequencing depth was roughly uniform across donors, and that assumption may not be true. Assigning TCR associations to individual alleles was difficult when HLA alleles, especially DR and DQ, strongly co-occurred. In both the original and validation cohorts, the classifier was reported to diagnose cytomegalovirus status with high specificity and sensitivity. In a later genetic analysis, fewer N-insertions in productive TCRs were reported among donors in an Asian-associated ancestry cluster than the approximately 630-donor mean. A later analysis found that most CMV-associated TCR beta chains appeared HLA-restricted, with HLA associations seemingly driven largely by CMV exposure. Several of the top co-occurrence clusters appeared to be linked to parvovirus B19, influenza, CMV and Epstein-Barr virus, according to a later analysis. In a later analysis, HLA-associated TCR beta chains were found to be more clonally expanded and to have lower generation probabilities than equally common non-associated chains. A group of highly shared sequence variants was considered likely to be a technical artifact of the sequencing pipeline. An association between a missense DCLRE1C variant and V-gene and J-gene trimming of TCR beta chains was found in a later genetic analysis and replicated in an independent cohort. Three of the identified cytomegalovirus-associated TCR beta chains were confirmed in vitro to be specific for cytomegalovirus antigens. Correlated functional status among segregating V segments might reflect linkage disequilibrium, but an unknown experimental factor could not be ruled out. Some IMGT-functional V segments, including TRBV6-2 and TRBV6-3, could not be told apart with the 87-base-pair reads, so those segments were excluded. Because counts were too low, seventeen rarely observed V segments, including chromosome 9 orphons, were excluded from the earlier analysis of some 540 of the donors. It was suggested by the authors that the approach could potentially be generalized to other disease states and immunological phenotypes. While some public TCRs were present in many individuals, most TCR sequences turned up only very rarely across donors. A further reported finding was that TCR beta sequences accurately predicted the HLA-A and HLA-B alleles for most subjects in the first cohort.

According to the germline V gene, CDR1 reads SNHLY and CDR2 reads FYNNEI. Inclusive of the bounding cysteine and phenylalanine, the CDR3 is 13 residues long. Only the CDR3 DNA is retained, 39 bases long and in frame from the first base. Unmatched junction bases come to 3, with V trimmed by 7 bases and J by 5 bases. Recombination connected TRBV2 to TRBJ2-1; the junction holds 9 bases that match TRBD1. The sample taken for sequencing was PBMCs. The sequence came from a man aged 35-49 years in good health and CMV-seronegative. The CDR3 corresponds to CASKGQGHNEQFF. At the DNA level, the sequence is TGTGCCAGCAAGGGACAGGGCCACAATGAGCAGTTCTTC.